This T cell receptor beta chain was profiled in a study of blood T cell repertoires in COVID-19. Overall study context: There were acute and convalescent COVID-19 samples, and they came from the United States, Italy and Spain.

Patients from Seattle were sampled longitudinally, starting during active infection. How the authors handled the data: Cell counts per sample came from amplifying reference gene primers. Measured with immunoSEQ multiplex PCR; TCRdb has only the in-frame clones, and not every one. That table supplies the V and J calls and clone size; D and trimming were determined from the DNA. The data show 300,000 to 450,000 clones, 89% seen once. Germline-derived CDR1 and CDR2 are MNHEY and SVGAGI. CDR3 length: 15 residues. V trimming: 5 bases; J trimming: 4 bases; junction bases outside the gene matches: 9. This receptor was obtained from a woman aged 30 to 39 with COVID-19, enrolled during active disease. The sequenced material came from peripheral blood. The rearrangement joins TRBV6-5 to TRBJ1-2, with 8 nucleotides matching TRBD1. DNA of the CDR3: TGTGCCAGCAGTCAGACCATGACAGGGGCCTATGGCTACACCTTC. Amino acid sequence: CASSQTMTGAYGYTF.